Sequencing of this T cell receptor (beta chain) was carried out in a study of T cells in Graves' hyperthyroidism and ophthalmopathy. Study observations and caveats: Most expanded thyroid clonotypes above 0.001 recurred in blood.

Absence of ophthalmopathy progression within 18 months defined stable Graves' hyperthyroidism. The diagnoses drew upon clinical symptoms, serum thyroxine and TRAb, thyroid ultrasound and orbital computed tomography. This sample holds PBMCs from under 11 ml fresh peripheral blood. Germline V gene lookup returns CDR1 DFQATT and CDR2 SNEGSKA (reference sequence). The V end was cut by 6 bases, the J end by 4 bases, with 12 bases between. The CDR3 extends over 12 amino acids. This clonotype was seen many times. Its target is unknown. Authors of the study amplified TCR beta CDR3 regions from RNA transcripts. RT-PCR in the first round (using the HTBI primer set) targeted the TCR CDR3. One entry per CDR3 protein results from TCRdb running MiXCR on the multiplex PCR reads. The table includes hundreds of thousands of distinct CDR3 sequences, roughly 13% detected once.

Sequencing was done on a sample of blood. The rearrangement uses TRBV20-1 and TRBJ2-5; the D gene is possibly TRBD2 (5 bases). The TCR originated in a woman under 30 with Graves' hyperthyroidism. The CDR3 bases are TGCAGTGCCAGCGGTGGTAGAGAGACCCAGTACTTC. It yields the protein CSASGGRETQYF.